This T cell receptor beta chain was found in a study of blood T cell repertoires in COVID-19. Clones were sequenced by immunoSEQ multiplex PCR, and TCRdb holds only the in-frame ones, with some missing. Counted here are hundreds of thousands of clones, 80% to 90% occurring once; the ten biggest clones make up 2.4%. Participants were aged 18 to 89 years from 24 US areas. Cohorts were based on clinical histories the participants reported. This clonotype originated in a woman between 18 and 30 years old who had recovered from COVID-19. The sequenced sample consisted of PBMCs or T cells enriched from blood (not recorded which).

The CDR3 nucleotides are TGTGCCAGCAAACTACTCCCCAGTTTTGATACGCAGTATTTT. This sequence encodes CASKLLPSFDTQYF. The V and J genes are TRBV11-2 and TRBJ2-3; D is undetermined. V lost 7 bases to trimming and J lost 6 bases, with 17 bases between them. The CDR3 is 14 amino acids. Germline-derived CDR1 and CDR2 are SGHAT and FQNNGV.